What follows describes a single T cell receptor beta chain. Its antigen specificity is not known. Base quality data are lacking; no much larger clone is found one base away. The entry originates in a study of cytomegalovirus exposure and HLA in healthy donors (dated by TCRdb to 2017 to 2019). Concerning the study at large: A later analysis indicated that the 90 to 150 validation repertoires were generated on the platform also employed for the roughly 720 repertoires of the first cohort. The study was designed to test whether signatures of past pathogen exposure could be identified by cataloging public T cell receptors. A separate validation cohort of 100 to 150 different subjects was used in addition to the 666-subject first cohort. To predict cytomegalovirus infection status, the study brought together high-throughput TCR immunosequencing, statistical association of individual TCRs with disease status, and machine learning.

Library preparation was by the immunoSEQ multiplex PCR assay. On the authors' methods: A statistical classification framework was built to diagnose cytomegalovirus status from the catalog of TCR beta chain sequences. Drawn from immuneACCESS, this table holds only the in-frame rearrangements with V and J called that TCRdb kept. Clones are partly lost; checked studies trace under half to an unresolved V gene and leave the rest unexplained. The V and J calls and clone size were taken over from that table, and D and trimming were inferred from the DNA. This sample gives some 120,000 clones in total; about nine tenths of them show up just once. In total, the top ten clones hold approximately 1.5% of the sample. The donors belonged to the validation cohort of around 130 subjects, which was separate from the roughly 700-subject first cohort. Overall study results and their limits: The classifier was reported to diagnose cytomegalovirus status with high specificity and sensitivity in both the original and validation cohorts. In vitro tests confirmed that a few of the cytomegalovirus-associated TCR beta chains recognize cytomegalovirus antigens. The study gave a list of roughly 150 TCR beta chains associated with cytomegalovirus. The authors suggested that the approach could potentially be generalized to other disease states and immunological phenotypes. While some public TCRs were present in many individuals, most TCR sequences turned up only very rarely across donors. A later analysis lacked HLA typing for the validation cohort, so it scored co-occurrence in that cohort across all 120 repertoires. In a later analysis, TCRs clustered in the first cohort were found to also tend to co-occur in the 120 validation repertoires, with about 94% of cluster scores above 0.

V ends up 3 bases short and J 2 bases short, with an unmatched junction base count of 8. The CDR3 numbers 17 residues from cysteine through phenylalanine. Only the CDR3 region is kept as DNA, spanning 51 bases read in frame from base 1. Taken from the germline V gene, the CDR1 and CDR2 loops are SGHAT and FQNNGV. This chain is built from TRBV11-2 and TRBJ2-2; 8 nucleotides in the junction match TRBD1. Sequenced sample: PBMCs. This clonotype was sampled from a man in his thirties or forties in good health and CMV-seronegative. The CDR3 corresponds to CASSFHLQGGNTGELFF. The nucleotide sequence reads TGTGCCAGCAGCTTCCACCTACAGGGGGGAAACACCGGGGAGCTGTTTTTT.